The clone carrying this T cell receptor (beta chain) came up a few times. Antigen: not known. Unique molecular identifiers were built into the TCRbeta library. Using its own MiXCR run on the PCR reads, TCRdb lists one record per CDR3 protein. The table shows 500,000 to 600,000 distinct CDR3 sequences, with roughly a quarter occurring only once. CDR3 length: 15 amino acids. Germline values: CDR1 MNHNS, CDR2 SASEGT. Trimming took 4 bases from V and 7 from J; bases not matched to a gene: 4. This sample was taken from a study of T-cell reconstitution after alpha-beta-depleted transplantation in children. General observations from the study: About two months after transplant, alpha-beta T cells reportedly came from several hundred expanded graft clones. Fresh T-cell production supplied most of the T-cell counts and diversity seen one year after transplant.

The chain carries TRBV6-1 and TRBJ2-1; 13 bases map to TRBD2. The clonotype comes from a boy under two years old with Wiskott-Aldrich syndrome, due to receive a stem cell transplant. The input for sequencing was PBMCs, taken before TCRalphabeta/CD19-depleted stem cell transplant. The CDR3 here is CASSGLAGGRNEQFF. DNA for the CDR3: TGTGCCAGCAGTGGACTAGCGGGAGGCCGGAATGAGCAGTTCTTC.